This T cell receptor beta chain emerged from a study of T cells in Graves' hyperthyroidism and ophthalmopathy. Looked up from germline, CDR1 is LNHDA and CDR2 is SQIVND (reference sequence). The CDR3 loop spans 14 amino acids. The V end lost 5 bases, the J end lost 4 bases, and 14 bases lay between the germline ends. Fresh peripheral blood, about 9.9 ml, yielded the PBMCs. RNA transcripts were the template for amplifying TCR beta CDR3 regions. TCR CDR3 regions were first amplified by RT-PCR with HTBI primers. TCRdb reprocessed the multiplex PCR reads with MiXCR, giving one entry per CDR3 protein. The table has about 680,000 distinct CDR3 sequences, around a third seen once.

Input material: blood. This chain joins TRBV19 and TRBJ1-1; no clear D. The receptor comes from a woman aged 40 to 50 with Graves' hyperthyroidism. The chain's CDR3 is CASSLGRRTTEAFF. Written as DNA, the CDR3 is TGTGCCAGTAGTTTAGGCCGACGGACCACTGAAGCTTTCTTT.